This TCR beta chain was sequenced in a study of T cell repertoires in cytomegalovirus infection. CDR3 length: 17 residues. J gave up 5 bases and V 0 bases, and 11 bases lay outside the gene matches. Germline loops: CDR1 ENHRY, CDR2 SYGVKD. MiXCR, run by TCRdb on the reads, gives a single entry per CDR3 protein. Of 630,000 or so distinct CDR3 sequences listed, approximately 24% are singletons. This clonotype has at least ten counts. Sequencing was carried out using CD8+ T cells from PBMCs. The chain uses TRBV10-3 and TRBJ2-3; 7 nucleotides line up with TRBD2. The sequence was obtained from a human donor in good health (CMV status not recorded). Some clones in this sample may be carry-over from other donors' samples. The CDR3 coding sequence is TGTGCCATCAGTGAGTCCCCAAACACCGGGGAGGGAGATACGCAGTATTTT. Protein: CAISESPNTGEGDTQYF.